Included here is one T cell receptor beta chain sequence, with context. This record comes from a study of siplizumab effects on memory and regulatory T cells. Sequencing used immunoSEQ multiplex PCR; TCRdb keeps in-frame clones, though not all of them. This sample has about 100,000 clones, with about 90% found just once. CDR1 is SGHTA and CDR2 is FQGTGA in the germline V gene. Trimming took off 5 bases at V and 7 bases at J, with 11 bases between the two ends. The CDR3 runs 13 residues. Sequenced material: Tregs sorted from blood. J is TRBJ2-2 and V is TRBV7-3; maybe TRBD2 (5 bases). This clonotype originated in a human donor in good health. CDR3 amino acids: CASSIDYNGELFF. The CDR3 DNA sequence: TGTGCCAGCAGCATCGACTATAACGGGGAGCTGTTTTTT.